This T cell receptor (beta chain) is drawn from a study of blood T cell repertoires in COVID-19. Clones were read by immunoSEQ multiplex PCR, and TCRdb kept only the in-frame ones, dropping some. The sample records 300,000 to 500,000 clones, 88% being singletons. Per germline, CDR1 SQVTM and CDR2 ANQGSEA. There are 15 residues in the CDR3. Trimming left V 2 bases short and J 6 bases short, with 19 bases between. The source of this sequence is a woman in her forties with acute COVID-19. This rearrangement joins TRBV29-1 to TRBJ1-1; a possible D gene is TRBD1 (6 bases). Material for sequencing was PBMCs or T cells enriched from blood (not recorded which). As DNA, the CDR3 is TGCAGCGTTGAAATTCGGCAGGGGTGGAATGCTGAAGCTTTCTTT. This codes for CSVEIRQGWNAEAFF.